The subject of this entry is one TCR beta chain. The antigen remains undetermined. This sample is drawn from a study of T cell responses to AZD1222 COVID-19 vaccine. Study results and caveats: Unmutated regions of variants are reportedly targeted by nearly half of spike-specific TCRs.

The data were produced by immunoSEQ multiplex PCR, yet TCRdb's version contains in-frame clones alone and is incomplete. The sample shows just under 95,000 clones, about nine tenths of them seen only once. The CDR3 contains 16 residues. V dropped 8 bases and J dropped 4; count of bases not matched to a gene: 11. Per germline, CDR1 MNHEY and CDR2 SMNVEV (reference sequence). Sequences were derived from peripheral blood, sampled on day 0 of AZD1222 vaccination. This TCR derives from an adult in good health. This chain joins TRBV27 and TRBJ2-1; 10 bases are a match to TRBD2. The CDR3 nucleotides read TGTGCCAGCGGACAGACGTCAGCGGGAGGGTACAATGAGCAGTTCTTC. It encodes CASGQTSAGGYNEQFF.